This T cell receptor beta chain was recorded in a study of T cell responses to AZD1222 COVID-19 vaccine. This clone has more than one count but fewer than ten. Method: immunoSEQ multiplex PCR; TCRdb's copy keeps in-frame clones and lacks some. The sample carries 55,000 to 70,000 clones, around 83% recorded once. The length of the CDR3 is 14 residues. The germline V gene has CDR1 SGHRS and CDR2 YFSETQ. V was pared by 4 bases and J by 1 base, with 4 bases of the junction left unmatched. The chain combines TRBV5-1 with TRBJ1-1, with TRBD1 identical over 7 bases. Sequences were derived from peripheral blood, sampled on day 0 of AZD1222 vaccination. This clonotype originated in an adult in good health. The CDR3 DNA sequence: TGCGCCAGCAGCGTCGAGGGGGCGAACACTGAAGCTTTCTTT. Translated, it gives CASSVEGANTEAFF.